These 6 T cell receptor beta chains were all obtained from the same sample, sequenced in a study of PD-1 blockade in classical Hodgkin lymphoma. Assay used: immunoSEQ multiplex PCR; TCRdb lists only in-frame clones, some missing. The sample consists of roughly 140,000 clones, approximately 72% of them appearing once. Following autologous stem cell transplantation, relapse occurred in every patient, and exposure to brentuximab vedotin varied. This specimen consisted of peripheral blood mononuclear cells (PBMCs), obtained before the second cycle of nivolumab. The receptors derive from a human donor with classical Hodgkin lymphoma.

Points on this clone: Other DNA sequences of this sample code for an identical CDR3. The chain links TRBV5-4 to TRBJ2-1; perhaps TRBD2 as D (5 bases). Trimming removed 6 bases from V and 0 bases from J, with 10 bases in between. The germline V gene has CDR1 SGHNT and CDR2 YYREEE (reference sequence). The CDR3 contains 14 residues. The CDR3 sequence is CASTRESSYNEQFF. Written as DNA, the CDR3 is TGTGCCAGCACGAGGGAGAGCTCCTACAATGAGCAGTTCTTC.

By sample share, this clone is medium-sized. The V and J genes are TRBV5-4 and TRBJ1-2; 11 nucleotides match TRBD1. The trim removed 5 bases at V and 8 bases at J, leaving 8 bases unmatched. CDR3 length equals 14 residues. The germline gives CDR1 SGHNT, CDR2 YYREEE (reference sequence). The CDR3 reads CASSYGQGAEGYTF. The CDR3 coding sequence is TGTGCCAGCAGTTACGGACAGGGGGCTGAGGGCTACACCTTC.

This rearrangement joins TRBV18 to TRBJ1-1; 8 bases line up with TRBD1. Germline CDR1 is KGHSH and CDR2 is LQKENI. The junction had 4 bases not matched to a gene; V was cut back by 0 bases and J by 1 base. The CDR3 extends over 16 amino acids. The CDR3 loop reads CASSPPTDRANTEAFF. The CDR3 DNA sequence: TGTGCCAGCTCACCACCCACGGACAGGGCGAACACTGAAGCTTTCTTT. Full variable domain (remainder filled in from reference TRBV18 and TRBJ1-1): NAGVMQNPRHLVRRRGQEARLRCSPMKGHSHVYWYRQLPEEGLKFMVYLQKENIIDESGMPKERFSAEFPKEGPSILRIQQVVRGDSAAYFCASSPPTDRANTEAFFGQGTRLTVV.

This sequence joins TRBV11-2 and TRBJ1-5; 7 bases agree with TRBD1. Trimming took 3 bases from V and 9 from J; bases not matched to a gene: 5. The CDR3 length is 13 residues. Germline-derived CDR1 and CDR2 are SGHAT and FQNNGV. The CDR3 loop is CASSFARGMPQHF. The CDR3 bases are TGTGCCAGCAGCTTCGCCAGGGGGATGCCCCAGCATTTT.

The chain carries TRBV5-1 and TRBJ2-3, with D uncertain. Germline V gene lookup returns CDR1 SGHRS and CDR2 YFSETQ. This CDR3 spans 15 amino acids. V was clipped by 2 bases and J by 0 bases, with 10 bases between them. DNA of the CDR3: TGCGCCAGCAGCTTCCAGCTACTTAGCACAGATACGCAGTATTTT. Its translation: CASSFQLLSTDTQYF.

The chain is built from TRBV7-9 and TRBJ2-3; D gene unclear. V was cut by 0 bases and J by 1 base, with 14 bases left in between. The CDR3 length is 17 residues. CDR1 is SEHNR, CDR2 FQNEAQ, per germline (reference sequence). The CDR3 region has the DNA TGTGCCAGCAGCTTAGCGCGTTGGAGTGGAGGCACAGATACGCAGTATTTT. Its translation: CASSLARWSGGTDTQYF.